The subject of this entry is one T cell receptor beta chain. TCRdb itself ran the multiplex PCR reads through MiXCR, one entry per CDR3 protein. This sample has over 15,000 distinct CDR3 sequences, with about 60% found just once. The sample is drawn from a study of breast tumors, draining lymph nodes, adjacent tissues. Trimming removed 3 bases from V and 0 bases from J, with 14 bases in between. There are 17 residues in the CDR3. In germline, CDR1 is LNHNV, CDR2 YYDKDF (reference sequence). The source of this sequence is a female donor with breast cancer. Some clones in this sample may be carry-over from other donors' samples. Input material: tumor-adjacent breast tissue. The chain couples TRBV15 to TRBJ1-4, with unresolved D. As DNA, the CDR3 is TGTGCCACCAGCAGTGGTTGGACCCAAGCAACTAATGAAAAACTGTTTTTT. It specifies CATSSGWTQATNEKLFF.